The clone carrying this TCR beta chain showed up just once. V was clipped by 7 bases and J by 1 base, with 13 bases between them. The CDR3 runs 14 residues. CDR1 is SGHRS and CDR2 is YFSETQ in the germline V gene. Per the original methods: Reference gene primer amplification yielded estimated nucleated cell counts. This table comes from immunoSEQ multiplex PCR, and its TCRdb copy is limited to in-frame clones, with some not included. That table gives V, J and clone size, and the DNA gave D and trimming. Here the sample spans more than 50,000 clones, roughly 90% being singletons. The data are from a study of blood T cell repertoires in COVID-19. Study in general: COVID-19 samples, acute and convalescent, were from the United States, Italy and Spain. PBMCs, B-cell-depleted T cells, or T cells were the source of the cDNA or gDNA that made up the material.

Input material: peripheral blood. This TCR came from a human donor in a cohort sampled during active COVID-19. The chain uses TRBV5-1 and TRBJ2-3, with D tentatively TRBD2 (6 bases). CDR3 nucleotide sequence: TGCGCCAGCTCCCACGGGGAGGGCACAGATACGCAGTATTTT. It translates to CASSHGEGTDTQYF.